This T cell receptor (beta chain) appears in the sequencing data of a study of blood T cell repertoires in COVID-19. On the study more broadly: Acute and convalescent COVID-19 specimens originated in the United States, Italy and Spain. Sample material is recorded as cDNA or gDNA derived from T cells, B-cell-depleted T cells, or PBMCs.

Living in under 30 US areas, the participants were between about 18 and 100 years of age. The CDR3 covers 17 residues. Germline V gives CDR1 SGHNT, CDR2 YYREEE (reference sequence). V lost 4 bases, J lost 2 bases, and 13 bases stayed unmatched. In the original workflow: Quantification of nucleated cells was approximated via reference gene primer amplification. The table came from immunoSEQ multiplex PCR; TCRdb's copy has only in-frame clones and leaves some out. The V and J calls and the clone size are those of that table, but D and trimming were determined from the DNA. This table has roughly 210,000 clones, more than 75% appearing once.

The sequence came from a man younger than 40 in a cohort exposed to, infected with or recovered from COVID-19 (not recorded which). Sequenced: PBMCs or T cells enriched from blood (not recorded which). The chain combines TRBV5-4 with TRBJ2-5, with 8 bases fitting TRBD2. The DNA of the CDR3 is TGTGCCAGCAGCCCGCTACTGGCGGGACTAGTACAAGAGACCCAGTACTTC. Its protein is CASSPLLAGLVQETQYF.